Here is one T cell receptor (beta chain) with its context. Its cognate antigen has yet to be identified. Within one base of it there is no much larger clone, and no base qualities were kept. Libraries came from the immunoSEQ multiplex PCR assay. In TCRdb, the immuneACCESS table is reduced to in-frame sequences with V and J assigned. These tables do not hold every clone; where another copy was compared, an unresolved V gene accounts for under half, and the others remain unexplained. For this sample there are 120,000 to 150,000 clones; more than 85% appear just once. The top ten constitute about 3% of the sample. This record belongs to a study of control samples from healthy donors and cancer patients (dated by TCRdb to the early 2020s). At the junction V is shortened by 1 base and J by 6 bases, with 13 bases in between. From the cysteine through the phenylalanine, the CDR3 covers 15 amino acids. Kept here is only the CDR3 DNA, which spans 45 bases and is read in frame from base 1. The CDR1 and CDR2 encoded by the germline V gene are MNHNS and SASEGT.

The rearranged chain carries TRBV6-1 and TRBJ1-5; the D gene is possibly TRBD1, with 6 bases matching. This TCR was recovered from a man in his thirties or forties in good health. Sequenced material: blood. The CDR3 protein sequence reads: CASSEGGAKGQPQHF. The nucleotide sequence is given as TGTGCCAGCAGTGAAGGGGGGGCGAAGGGTCAGCCCCAGCATTTT.